Following are 20 T cell receptor beta chains from one sample sequenced in a study of blood T cells in healthy people across ages. Then a second PCR, running about 6 to 11 cycles, was carried out with a sample-barcoded 5' primer and a J-beta primer mix. TCRdb ran MiXCR on the 5' RACE reads and lists one entry per CDR3 protein. The table has about 1,500,000 distinct CDR3 sequences, about 40% seen once; the top ten hold roughly 7.9%. Sequenced input: blood. The receptors were sampled from a woman under 30 in good health.

Only a few counts were recorded for this clonotype. This chain joins TRBV12-3 or TRBV12-4 and TRBJ2-5; 7 nucleotides match TRBD1. V shed 5 bases and J 5 bases; nucleotides not matched to a gene: 14. The CDR3 consists of 16 residues. CDR3 amino acids: CASSPIYRGPGETQYF. The CDR3 nucleotides are TGTGCCAGCAGTCCAATATACAGGGGACCCGGGGAGACCCAGTACTTC.

The chain is built from TRBV20-1 and TRBJ1-2, with TRBD1 matching over 7 bases. V was clipped by 3 bases and J by 9 bases; unmatched bases: 16. The CDR3 covers 15 residues. Germline CDR1 is DFQATT and CDR2 is SNEGSKA (reference sequence). Here the CDR3 DNA reads TGCAGTGCTAGGAAATGGGGCAGGGGGGACGATAGCTACACCTTC. Its protein is CSARKWGRGDDSYTF.

This clonotype was counted between two and nine times. V and J are TRBV3-1 and TRBJ2-3, with no clear D. Germline CDR1 is LGHDT and CDR2 is YNNKEL (reference sequence). The CDR3 has 15 amino acids. V shed 5 bases and J shed 2 bases, with 14 bases lying between them. CDR3 nucleotides: TGTGCCAGCAGCTCAGGACGAGCACCCACAGATACGCAGTATTTT. Residues: CASSSGRAPTDTQYF.

This clonotype was counted a single time. This chain uses TRBV4-1 with TRBJ2-1, with 8 bases lining up with TRBD1. The J call is doubtful: the DNA matches TRBJ2-7 better. The germline V gene encodes CDR1 MGHRA and CDR2 YSYEKL. The CDR3 has 17 amino acids. The CDR3 spells CASSHPVSGTGYNEQYF. The CDR3 region has the DNA TGCGCCAGCAGCCACCCCGTGTCCGGGACAGGTTACAATGAGCAGTACTTC.

As concerns this clonotype: At one boundary the junction diverges from the germline segment, which might be a read error. The CDR3 spells CTSSLGGTPYEQYF. The CDR3 DNA reads TGTACCAGCAGCTTAGGGGGGACTCCATACGAGCAGTACTTC. The chain combines TRBV11-1 with TRBJ2-4; TRBD1 or TRBD2 may be the D gene (6 bases each). The DNA end favors TRBJ2-7, so the J call may be wrong. CDR1 is SGHAT and CDR2 is FQDESV in the germline V gene (reference sequence). This CDR3 has 14 amino acids.

The V gene is TRBV6-1, the J gene TRBJ2-7; D uncertain. The CDR3 is made up of 10 amino acids. The V gene lost 7 bases and the J gene lost 9 bases, with 10 bases spanning the gap. Germline assignment: CDR1 MNHNS and CDR2 SASEGT. This CDR3 is CASKSVGQYF. The CDR3 region has the DNA TGTGCCAGCAAATCGGTGGGGCAGTACTTC.

This rearrangement joins TRBV7-2 to TRBJ1-5, with unresolved D. CDR3 length: 12 amino acids. Trimming pared 7 bases from V and 6 bases from J, leaving 10 bases between. The V gene's germline CDR1 is SGHTA and CDR2 FQGNSA. The CDR3 region is CASNSPLQPQHF. For the CDR3, the DNA is TGTGCCAGCAATTCTCCGCTTCAGCCCCAGCATTTT.

This clonotype occurred a few times. CDR3 protein: CATSGTNNQPQHF. DNA for the CDR3: TGTGCCACCTCCGGGACAAACAATCAGCCCCAGCATTTT. The gene calls are TRBV10-3 and TRBJ1-5; D is perhaps TRBD1 (6 bases). V lost 10 bases to trimming and J lost 3 bases, with 13 bases between them. The germline V gene encodes CDR1 ENHRY and CDR2 SYGVKD. There are 13 residues in the CDR3.

The V and J genes are TRBV9 and TRBJ1-1, with D possibly TRBD1 on 5 matching bases. Between the trimmed V and J ends, which lost 0 bases and 2 bases, there was a span of 11 bases. Per the germline V gene, CDR1 is SGDLS and CDR2 is YYNGEE. This CDR3 has 15 residues. The CDR3 region has the DNA TGTGCCAGCAGCGTAGAAGGGGCAGGAAACACTGAAGCTTTCTTT. This translates into CASSVEGAGNTEAFF.

This clonotype was seen a few times. The chain uses TRBV30 and TRBJ2-7; TRBD1 matches at 7 bases. The CDR3 consists of 14 residues. Germline V gene data show CDR1 as GTSNPN and CDR2 as SVGIG (reference sequence). Trimming cost V 4 bases and J 0 bases; bases outside gene matches: 6. The CDR3 DNA follows: TGTGCCTGGAACTTTGGACAGGCCTCCTACGAGCAGTACTTC. Residues: CAWNFGQASYEQYF.

This chain uses TRBV2 with TRBJ2-1; a possible D gene is TRBD2 (6 bases). The germline V and J ends were trimmed by 8 bases and 7 bases, with 21 bases remaining between them. CDR1 SNHLY and CDR2 FYNNEI come from the germline V gene. This CDR3 region has 15 residues. The CDR3 is CASRGTELNTNEQFF. The CDR3 DNA reads TGTGCCAGCCGAGGGACTGAGCTTAACACTAATGAGCAGTTCTTC.

This chain joins TRBV5-1 and TRBJ2-1; D is uncertain. The ends were cut back, 7 bases at V and 8 bases at J, with 13 bases in the middle. This CDR3 region has 12 residues. CDR1 SGHRS and CDR2 YFSETQ come from the germline V gene. The CDR3 DNA reads as TGCGCCAGCGGCCTTGGTGTCGATGAGCAGTTCTTC. Residues: CASGLGVDEQFF. Full variable domain (rest looked up from reference TRBV5-1 and TRBJ2-1): KAGVTQTPRYLIKTRGQQVTLSCSPISGHRSVSWYQQTPGQGLQFLFEYFSETQRNKGNFPGRFSGRQFSNSRSEMNVSTLELGDSALYLCASGLGVDEQFFGPGTRLTVL.

In DNA form, the CDR3 reads TGCAGTGCGACTACCACAGACGGGAACAATCAGCCCCAGCATTTT. Its protein product is CSATTTDGNNQPQHF. V usage is TRBV20-1 and J usage is TRBJ1-5; no reliable D call. CDR1 and CDR2 from the germline V gene are DFQATT and SNEGSKA (reference sequence). V was trimmed by 6 bases and J by 3 bases, leaving 18 bases between them. The CDR3 extends over 15 amino acids.

DNA for the CDR3: TGTGCCAGCAGCCAAGGTACAGGGGGCGGCACTGAAGCTTTCTTT. It yields the protein CASSQGTGGGTEAFF. The chain joins TRBV3-1 to TRBJ1-1; TRBD1 aligns across 9 bases. CDR3 length: 15 amino acids. Germline trimming cut 1 base from V and 4 bases from J; bases unmatched to any gene: 4. Looked up from germline, CDR1 is LGHDT and CDR2 is YNNKEL (reference sequence).

This chain links TRBV6-5 with TRBJ2-5, with D possibly being TRBD2 (6 bases). Matching the DNA end better, TRBJ2-7 makes the J call doubtful. Germline V gene data show CDR1 as MNHEY and CDR2 as SVGAGI. The length of the CDR3 is 13 residues. The CDR3 DNA sequence: TGTGCCGCGAAGGGCGGGGAGAACTACGAGCAGTACTTC. Its translation is CAAKGGENYEQYF.

The rearrangement links TRBV12-3 or TRBV12-4 to TRBJ1-1; 10 bases agree with TRBD1. The CDR3 sequence is 14 residues long. V was clipped by 6 bases and J by 2 bases; unmatched bases: 3. DNA for the CDR3: TGTGCCAGCAGGGGGACAGGGGACAACACTGAAGCTTTCTTT. This encodes CASRGTGDNTEAFF.

The DNA of the CDR3 is TGTGCCAGCCCCTCCGGGAACAATGAGCAGTTCTTC. Translated: CASPSGNNEQFF. The chain is built from TRBV12-3 or TRBV12-4 and TRBJ2-1; maybe TRBD2 (5 bases). Trimming removed 8 bases from V and 5 bases from J, with 10 bases in between. The CDR3 extends over 12 amino acids.

This sequence joins TRBV7-9 and TRBJ2-1, with D possibly matching TRBD2 (5 bases). Germline loops: CDR1 SEHNR, CDR2 FQNEAQ (reference sequence). V dropped 7 bases and J dropped 15 bases, with 19 bases sitting between them. This CDR3 is 12 amino acids long. In nucleotides, the CDR3 is TGTGCCAGCACCCCAACGGGATTTAGGGCGTTCTTC. It encodes CASTPTGFRAFF.

V and J are TRBV12-5 and TRBJ2-1; 10 nucleotides match TRBD2. CDR1 is LGHNT, CDR2 FRNRAP, per germline. Trimming took 0 bases from V and 2 from J; bases not matched to a gene: 7. The CDR3 consists of 18 residues. The CDR3 is CASGLVNKSGGAYNEQFF. The DNA for the CDR3 is TGTGCTAGTGGTTTGGTAAACAAAAGCGGGGGGGCCTACAATGAGCAGTTCTTC.

The chain employs TRBV29-1 and TRBJ1-3; D call uncertain. Germline V gene lookup returns CDR1 SQVTM and CDR2 ANQGSEA. Between the trimmed V and J ends, which lost 3 bases and 4 bases, there was a span of 7 bases. This CDR3 comprises 12 residues. The DNA for the CDR3 is TGCAGCGTTGACGGACCAGGAAACACCATATATTTT. Its protein is CSVDGPGNTIYF.